Listed below are T cell receptor beta chains from one sample, sequenced in a study of cytomegalovirus exposure and HLA in healthy donors. The data were produced by immunoSEQ multiplex PCR, yet TCRdb's version contains in-frame clones alone and is incomplete. The profile covers about 200,000 clones, with more than 65% appearing a single time and roughly 1.5% taken by the ten largest. Material for sequencing was PBMCs. Source of these receptors: a man aged 50-60 years in good health and CMV-seronegative. Each CDR3 is given with its conserved first and last residue. Each record gives: V gene, CDR3 protein.

>TRBV18
CASSSYQETQYF
>TRBV11-2
CASSRGGVGETQYF
>TRBV27
CASSLLGTPNSYEQYF
>TRBV7-2
CASSLAPGANEKLFF
>TRBV11-3
CASSPLSTARDRGSYEQYF
>TRBV5-4
CASSLVWHPSNTGELFF
>TRBV7-3
CASSLTGPTEAFF
>TRBV2
CASSVGQGRQPQHF
>TRBV9
CASSARDTSTYGQYF
>TRBV6-1
CASGRLQETQYF
>TRBV7-2
CASSTEAGEQETQYF
>TRBV10-3
CAIRNTGRRGEQYF
>TRBV7-2
CASSLGLAGMETQYF
>TRBV7-2
CASSLAGLAGSGETQYF
>TRBV6-4
CASSATGFQEDSGANGLTF
>TRBV29-1
CSVAFSRHTGANVLTF
>TRBV6-1
CASRGDISNQPQHF
>TRBV5-5
CASSLALPRTGATTNEKLFF
>TRBV28
CASSSLAGGYNEQFF
>TRBV14
CASSHVLYYEQYF
>TRBV5-4
CASSVGTGVLYEQYF
>TRBV5-1
CASRQTPGQYYEQYF
>TRBV30
CAWRPGLNQPQHF
>TRBV29-1
CSVGQSAYNEQFF
>TRBV28
CASSLETSGKGPQYF
>TRBV5-1
CASNPGQRSYNSPLHF
>TRBV5-8
CASRQATTGELFF
>TRBV27
CASSLSTGATNEKLFF